Detailed here is one T cell receptor beta chain. Its antigen remains undetermined. This record comes from a study of monozygotic twins with inflammatory bowel disease (dated by TCRdb to the late 2010s). Broadly, across the study: The complete study included 30 or so monozygotic twin pairs: 19 IBD-discordant Danish pairs and nine German pairs, of which four were IBD-concordant and five were IBD-discordant. Within discordant pairs, disease-associated traits were sought mainly by comparing IBD patients with their genetically identical healthy co-twins. Each individual had, on average, about 151 000 unique TCRalpha sequences and 181 000 unique TCRbeta sequences available for analysis.

Beyond this particular receptor, the publication reports: Different T cell subtypes could not be distinguished in the analysis. The results gave no support for a single strong signal or clonotype linked to IBD. Compared with healthy twins, IBD patients had fewer clonotypes in common with other individuals, a difference most pronounced in patients showing signs of disease activity. Measured by the inverse Simpson index, TCRbeta repertoire diversity was lower in IBD patients than in their healthy co-twins. Concordant and discordant twins showed no difference in repertoire similarity, possibly because of limited statistical power. Because patients were on differing immunosuppressive treatments, the repertoires may have picked up extra background noise and inter-individual variability.

The CDR3 has 14 amino acids, counting the end cysteine and phenylalanine. No DNA is recorded. CDR1 and CDR2, per the germline V gene, are SGHRS and YFSETQ. Receptor amplification or capture employed 5' RACE. Preparation of each TCR library used around 3,500 ng of total RNA. For each sample, cDNA was synthesized in eight separate reactions using SMARTScribe reverse transcriptase. During cDNA synthesis, unique molecular identifiers containing a 6-nucleotide sample barcode were introduced by template switching. Two nested PCRs of roughly 16 and 10 cycles amplified the TCRalpha and TCRbeta cDNA, and bead purification followed each PCR. Before amplification, the cDNA was treated with uracil DNA-glycosylase and purified using the QIAquick PCR purification kit. In the second PCR, Illumina TruSeq-compatible adapters and sample-specific barcodes were added. TapeStation and Qubit were used to check library quality and concentration, and around 4.7 ng of each library was pooled. Sequencing of pooled libraries was carried out on an Illumina HiSeq2500 single-index Rapid Run using 2 x 100 bp reads and custom sequencing primers. The source study handled its data this way. UMI-based consensus assembly with MiGEC version 1.2.6 was used to correct PCR and sequencing errors. MiXCR version 2.1.1 was used to carry out V(D)J alignment, clonotype assembly and CDR3 extraction. Normalisation of gene usage, clonotype sharing and MAIT/NKT TCR abundance was achieved by analysing the top 1000, 10 000 and 20 000 clonotypes per sample. Diversity was computed as the inverse Simpson index with the vegan R package after downsampling to 27 000 UMIs. Paired Mann-Whitney U tests were applied to discordant twin pairs, with Benjamini-Hochberg correction for multiple testing. With the reads reprocessed by TCRdb, a single entry stands for each CDR3 protein sequence and no DNA is reported. The V and J calls follow TCRdb's processing rather than the paper's. The table for this sample records about 210,000 distinct CDR3 sequences. The ten top clones hold roughly 1.5% of the sample.

From each donor, a roughly 2.7 ml peripheral blood sample was drawn into PAXgene tubes and stored at -80 degrees C. Total RNA was isolated from whole blood with the PAXgene blood miRNA kit on an automated QIAcube, without T cell sorting. Deep TCRalpha and TCRbeta repertoire profiling with unique molecular barcoding was performed on peripheral blood of monozygotic twin pairs concordant or discordant for inflammatory bowel disease. Smoking habits were recorded for all twin pairs, and each individual was classified as a current, former or never smoker. The sample was blood. The TCR originated in a human donor with ulcerative colitis or Crohn's disease, or a healthy co-twin of an affected twin (not recorded which). Rearrangement joined TRBV5-1 to TRBJ2-2; checking the TCRdb D call of TRBD2 is not possible without DNA. The CDR3 protein is CASSLGGLTGELFF.